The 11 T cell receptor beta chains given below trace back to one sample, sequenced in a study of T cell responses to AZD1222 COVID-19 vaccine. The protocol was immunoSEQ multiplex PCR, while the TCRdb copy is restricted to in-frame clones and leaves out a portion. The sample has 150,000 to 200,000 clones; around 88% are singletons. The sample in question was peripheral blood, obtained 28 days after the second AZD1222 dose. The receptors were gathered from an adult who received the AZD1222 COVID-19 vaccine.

The CDR3 region is CASSPGGAGQETQYF. CDR3 in DNA: TGTGCCAGCAGCCCCGGGGGGGCCGGACAAGAGACCCAGTACTTC. This sequence joins TRBV3-1 (or the pseudogene TRBV3-2) and TRBJ2-5; TRBD2 agrees at 8 bases. Per germline, CDR1 LGHDT and CDR2 YNNKEL (reference sequence). V dropped 4 bases and J dropped 2; count of bases not matched to a gene: 6. CDR3 size: 15 residues.

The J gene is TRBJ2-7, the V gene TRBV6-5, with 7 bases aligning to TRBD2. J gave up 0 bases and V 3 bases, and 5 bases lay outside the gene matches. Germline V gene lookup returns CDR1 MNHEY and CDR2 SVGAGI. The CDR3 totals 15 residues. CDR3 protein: CASSYSGGSSYEQYF. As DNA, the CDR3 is TGTGCCAGCAGTTATTCGGGCGGGAGCTCCTACGAGCAGTACTTC.

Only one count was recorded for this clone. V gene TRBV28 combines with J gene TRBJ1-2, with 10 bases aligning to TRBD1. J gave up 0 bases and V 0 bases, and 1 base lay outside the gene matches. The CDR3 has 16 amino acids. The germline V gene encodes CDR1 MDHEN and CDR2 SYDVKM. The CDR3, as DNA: TGTGCCAGCAGTTTATGGGGGACAGGGGCTAACTATGGCTACACCTTC. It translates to CASSLWGTGANYGYTF.

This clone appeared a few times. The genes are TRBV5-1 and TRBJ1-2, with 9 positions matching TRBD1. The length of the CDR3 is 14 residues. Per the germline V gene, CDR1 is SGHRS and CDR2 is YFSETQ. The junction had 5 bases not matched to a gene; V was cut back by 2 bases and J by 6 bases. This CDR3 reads CASSFWGQGDGYTF. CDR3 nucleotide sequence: TGCGCCAGCAGCTTCTGGGGACAGGGCGATGGCTACACCTTC.

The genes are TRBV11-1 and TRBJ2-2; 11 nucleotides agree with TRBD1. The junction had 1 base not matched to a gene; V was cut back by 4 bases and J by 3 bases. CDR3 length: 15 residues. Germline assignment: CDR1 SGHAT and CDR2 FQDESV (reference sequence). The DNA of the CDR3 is TGTGCCAGCAGCTGGGGACAGGGGGACACCGGGGAGCTGTTTTTT. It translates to CASSWGQGDTGELFF.

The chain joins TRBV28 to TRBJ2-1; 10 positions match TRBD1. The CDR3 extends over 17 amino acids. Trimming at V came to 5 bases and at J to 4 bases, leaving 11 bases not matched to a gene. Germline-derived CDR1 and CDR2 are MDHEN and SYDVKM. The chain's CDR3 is CASSINLRDRGYNEQFF. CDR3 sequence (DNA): TGTGCCAGCAGTATAAATCTCCGGGACAGGGGTTACAATGAGCAGTTCTTC.

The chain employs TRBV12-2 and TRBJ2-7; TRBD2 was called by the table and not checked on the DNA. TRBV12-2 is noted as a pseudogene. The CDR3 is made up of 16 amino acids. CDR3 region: CASRLVSASGGYEQYF. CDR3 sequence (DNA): TGTGCAAGTCGCTTAGTGTCGGCTAGCGGGGGGTACGAGCAGTACTTC.

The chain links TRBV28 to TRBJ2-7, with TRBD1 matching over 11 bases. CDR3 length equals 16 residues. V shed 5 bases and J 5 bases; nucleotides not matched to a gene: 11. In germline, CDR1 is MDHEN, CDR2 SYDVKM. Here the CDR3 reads CASSLQTDRGRHEQYF. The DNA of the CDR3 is TGTGCCAGCAGTCTCCAGACGGACAGGGGGCGACACGAGCAGTACTTC.

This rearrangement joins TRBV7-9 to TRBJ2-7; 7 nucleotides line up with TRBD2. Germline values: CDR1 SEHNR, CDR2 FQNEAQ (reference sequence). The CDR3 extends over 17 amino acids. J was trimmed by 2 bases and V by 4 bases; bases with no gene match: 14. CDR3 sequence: CASSSGRVASGAYEQYF. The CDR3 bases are TGTGCCAGCAGCTCCGGTAGAGTGGCTAGCGGAGCCTACGAGCAGTACTTC.

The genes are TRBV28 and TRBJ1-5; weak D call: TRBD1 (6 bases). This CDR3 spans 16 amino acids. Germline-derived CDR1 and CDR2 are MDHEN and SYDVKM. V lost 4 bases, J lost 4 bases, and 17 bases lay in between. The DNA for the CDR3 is TGTGCCAGCAGTTCCTCAACAGGGCACGGAAATCAGCCCCAGCATTTT. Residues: CASSSSTGHGNQPQHF.

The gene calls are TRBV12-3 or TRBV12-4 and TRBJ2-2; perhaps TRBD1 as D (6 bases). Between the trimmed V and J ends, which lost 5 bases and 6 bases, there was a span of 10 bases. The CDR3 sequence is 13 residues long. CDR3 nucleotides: TGTGCCAGCAGTCCACGACAGGCCGGGGAGCTGTTTTTT. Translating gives CASSPRQAGELFF.